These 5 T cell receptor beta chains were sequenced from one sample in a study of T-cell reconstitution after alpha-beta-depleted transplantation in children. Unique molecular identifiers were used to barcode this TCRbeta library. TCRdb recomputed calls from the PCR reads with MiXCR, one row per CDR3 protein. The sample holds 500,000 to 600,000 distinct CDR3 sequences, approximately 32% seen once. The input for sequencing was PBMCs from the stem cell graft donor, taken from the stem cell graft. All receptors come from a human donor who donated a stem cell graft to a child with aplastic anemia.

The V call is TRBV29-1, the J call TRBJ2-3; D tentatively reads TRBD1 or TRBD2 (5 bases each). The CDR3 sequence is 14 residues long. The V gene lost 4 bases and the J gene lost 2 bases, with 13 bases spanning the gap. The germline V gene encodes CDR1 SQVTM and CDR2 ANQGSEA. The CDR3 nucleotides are TGCAGCGTTGGGTGGGGGAGTTTCACAGATACGCAGTATTTT. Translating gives CSVGWGSFTDTQYF.

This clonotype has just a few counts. The CDR3 sequence: CASSSRSQYF. CDR3 nucleotides: TGTGCCAGCAGCTCGAGGTCGCAGTATTTT. The chain has TRBV7-2 and TRBJ2-3, with D unclear. The V end was cut by 4 bases, the J end by 10 bases, with 6 bases between. This CDR3 region has 10 residues. Looked up from germline, CDR1 is SGHTA and CDR2 is FQGNSA.

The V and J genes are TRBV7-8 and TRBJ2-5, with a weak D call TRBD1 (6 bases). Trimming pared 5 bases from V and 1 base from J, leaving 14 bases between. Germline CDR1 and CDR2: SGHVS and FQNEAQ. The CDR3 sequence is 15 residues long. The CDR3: CASSRPLTGQETQYF. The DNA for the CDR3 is TGTGCCAGCAGCCGACCACTGACAGGCCAAGAGACCCAGTACTTC.

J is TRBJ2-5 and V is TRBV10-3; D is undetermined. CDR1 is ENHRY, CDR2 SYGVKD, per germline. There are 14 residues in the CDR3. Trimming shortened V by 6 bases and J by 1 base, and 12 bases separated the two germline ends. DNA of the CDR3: TGTGCCATCAGCCCAGCCGGTATCCAAGAGACCCAGTACTTC. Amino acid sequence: CAISPAGIQETQYF.

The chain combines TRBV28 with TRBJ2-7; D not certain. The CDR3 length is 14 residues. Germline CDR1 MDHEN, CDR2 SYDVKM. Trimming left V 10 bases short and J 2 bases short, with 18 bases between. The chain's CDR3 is CAIRNSHQAYEQYF. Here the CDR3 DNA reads TGTGCCATAAGAAACAGCCATCAGGCCTACGAGCAGTACTTC.